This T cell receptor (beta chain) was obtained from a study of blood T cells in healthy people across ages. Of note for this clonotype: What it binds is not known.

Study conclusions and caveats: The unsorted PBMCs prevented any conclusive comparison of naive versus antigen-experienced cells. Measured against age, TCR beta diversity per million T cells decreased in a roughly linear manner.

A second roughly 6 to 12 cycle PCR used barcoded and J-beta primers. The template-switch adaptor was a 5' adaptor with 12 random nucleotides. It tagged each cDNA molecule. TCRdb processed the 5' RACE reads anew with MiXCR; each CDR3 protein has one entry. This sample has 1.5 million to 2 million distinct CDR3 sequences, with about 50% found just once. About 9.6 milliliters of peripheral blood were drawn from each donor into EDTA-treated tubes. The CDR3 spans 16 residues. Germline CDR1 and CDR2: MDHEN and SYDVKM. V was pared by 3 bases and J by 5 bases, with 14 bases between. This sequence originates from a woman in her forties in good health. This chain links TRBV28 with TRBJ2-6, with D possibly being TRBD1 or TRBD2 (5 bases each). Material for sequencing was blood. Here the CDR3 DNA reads TGTGCCAGCAGTTTCGGGACCTCCCGTAGGGCCAACGTCCTGACTTTC. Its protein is CASSFGTSRRANVLTF.